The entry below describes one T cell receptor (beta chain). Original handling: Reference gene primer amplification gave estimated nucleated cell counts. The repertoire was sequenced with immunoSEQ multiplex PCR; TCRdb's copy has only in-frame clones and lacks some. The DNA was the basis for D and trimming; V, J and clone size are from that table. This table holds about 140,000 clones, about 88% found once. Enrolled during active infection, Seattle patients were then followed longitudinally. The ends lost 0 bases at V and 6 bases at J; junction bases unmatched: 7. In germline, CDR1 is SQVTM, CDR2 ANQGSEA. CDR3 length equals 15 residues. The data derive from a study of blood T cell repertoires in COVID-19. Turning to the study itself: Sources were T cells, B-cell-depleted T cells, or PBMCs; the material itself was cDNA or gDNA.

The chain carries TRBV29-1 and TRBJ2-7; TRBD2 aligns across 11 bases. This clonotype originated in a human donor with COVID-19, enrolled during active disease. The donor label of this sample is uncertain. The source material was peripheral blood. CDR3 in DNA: TGCAGCGTTGAAGAAGGTACTAGCGGGAGAGGCGAGCAGTACTTC. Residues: CSVEEGTSGRGEQYF.